This note documents a single TCR beta chain sequence. Its antigen specificity is not known. Base qualities are missing; no much larger clone stands one base away. The CDR3 numbers 12 residues from cysteine through phenylalanine. Of all the DNA, just the CDR3 is kept, 36 bases in frame from base 1. From V the trimming removes 6 bases and from J it removes 5 bases, while the gene matches leave 3 bases of the junction unaccounted for. CDR1 and CDR2 are read off the germline V gene as SQVTM and ANQGSEA. The collaborating institutions used their own protocols to collect whole blood in K2EDTA tubes. For TCRbeta analysis, collaborator samples were shipped as frozen whole blood, as isolated PBMCs, or as DNA extracted from either sample type. The immunoSEQ Assay, a bias-controlled multiplex PCR, was used to amplify TCRbeta CDR3 regions from genomic DNA. The study's processing was this. Within the assay, amplification of reference gene primers was used to estimate how many nucleated cells each sample contained. To quantify the absolute abundance of each unique TCRbeta CDR3 rearrangement, sequence reads were collapsed and filtered. For each sample, productive Simpson clonality was calculated as the square root of Simpson's diversity index across productive rearrangements. TCRdb stores this immuneACCESS table with in-frame sequences only. Part of the clones is absent; in the studies checked, under half of the shortfall reflects unresolved V genes, and no reason is known for the rest. V and J calls and clone size are given by that table; D and trimming were obtained from the DNA. In this sample the table shows 90,000 to 150,000 clones, 85% to 90% of which occur a single time. The ten largest clones represent roughly 11% of the sample.

This specimen comes from a study of blood T cell repertoires in COVID-19 (dated by TCRdb to 2020 to 2022). About the study as a whole: Collaborator samples came from the United States, Italy and Spain and covered acute and convalescent phases of COVID-19. Samples were obtained from the ongoing ImmuneRACE study (first 160 participants) and from about 1,300 subjects provided by 6 global collaborators. The material from the prospective study consisted of cDNA or gDNA derived from T cells, B-cell-depleted T cells, or PBMCs. Sample metadata almost always included a de-identified subject ID, COVID-19 status, age in years and sex. The repertoires were made available in a free public database intended to serve as a resource for research on the immune response to SARS-CoV-2. HLA class I and class II types, where available, came from metadata supplied by the sample provider rather than from assay-based typing. Subjects who had been exposed to COVID-19, were actively infected with it, or had recovered from it provided the deeply sampled blood TCRbeta repertoires that made up the dataset. General study outcomes and caveats: The amount of clinical and demographic metadata varied by source and participant and was provided uncurated.

Sequencing input: peripheral blood. The origin of this receptor is a man at least 80 years old with acute or convalescent COVID-19. The sequence links TRBV29-1 to TRBJ2-2; 7 central bases correspond to TRBD1. CDR3 protein: CSVGQATGELFF. The sequenced DNA is TGCAGCGTCGGACAGGCAACCGGGGAGCTGTTTTTT.